These T cell receptor beta chains were read from a single sample in a study of T cells in Graves' hyperthyroidism and ophthalmopathy. TCRdb re-called the multiplex PCR reads through MiXCR, storing one row per CDR3 protein. The table lists hundreds of thousands of distinct CDR3 sequences, over 40% of them singletons, with under 8% in the top ten. The specimen sequenced was peripheral blood or thyroid tissue (not recorded which). All receptors come from an adult man with Graves' disease, either hyperthyroidism or ophthalmopathy (not recorded which). The CDR3 runs from the conserved cysteine through the conserved F or W. Fields, in order: D gene, clone size, J gene, V gene, CDR3 DNA, CDR3 protein. The D gene is left open where the match is weak. Clone size, where shown, is once, few, many, or a class for clones that have expanded.

>TRBD1|few|TRBJ2-7|TRBV5-1
TGCGCCAGCAGCTTGAACGTGGGACAGGGGTCCTACGAGCAGTACTTC
CASSLNVGQGSYEQYF
>NA|NA|TRBJ1-4|TRBV9
TGTGCCAGCAGCCAAAGCAGGGTAGAGGAAAAACTGTTTTTT
CASSQSRVEEKLFF
>NA|many|TRBJ2-5|TRBV7-6
TGTGCCAGCAGCTTAGGGGCTATCCCAGAGACCCAGTACTTC
CASSLGAIPETQYF
>NA|many|TRBJ1-2|TRBV7-2
TGTGCCAGCAGCAACAGGGATCTCTATGGCTACACCTTC
CASSNRDLYGYTF
>NA|NA|TRBJ1-6|TRBV7-2
TGTGCCAGCAGCACCAAAGCGACAGGATTAAATTCACCCCTCCACTTT
CASSTKATGLNSPLHF
>TRBD2|NA|TRBJ2-5|TRBV6-5
TGTGCCAGCGGCGAAGCGGGAGCTGGTCGGACCCAGTACTTC
CASGEAGAGRTQYF
>NA|many|TRBJ1-4|TRBV10-3
TGTGCCATCAGTGAGTCTTGGCAGGGAAGGGAAAAACTGTTTTTT
CAISESWQGREKLFF
>TRBD1|few|TRBJ1-5|TRBV7-8
TGTGCCAGCAGCCCGGGACAGGGCCACAATCAGCCCCAGCATTTT
CASSPGQGHNQPQHF
>NA|NA|TRBJ1-4|TRBV7-2
TGTGCCAGCAGCTTAAGAGGGTGGACGGGTGAAAAACTGTTTTTT
CASSLRGWTGEKLFF
>TRBD1|many|TRBJ2-7|TRBV9
TGTGCCAGCAGCGTGACAGGGGACCCCTACGAGCAGTACTTC
CASSVTGDPYEQYF
>TRBD1|many|TRBJ1-6|TRBV6-5
TGTGCCAGCAGTGACCTGACAGGGGATGATTCACCCCTCCACTTT
CASSDLTGDDSPLHF
>NA|NA|TRBJ1-5|TRBV20-1
TGCAGTGCTAAGACAGATAATAGCAATCAGCCCCAGCATTTT
CSAKTDNSNQPQHF
>NA|NA|TRBJ1-1|TRBV20-1
TGCAGTGCTTACCAAGGGAGTAATGAAGCTCTCTTT
CSAYQGSNEALF
>NA|once|TRBJ1-1|TRBV9
TGTGCTAGAGATCGGGGCCGGGGGAACACTGAAGCTTTCTTT
CARDRGRGNTEAFF
>NA|NA|TRBJ1-5|TRBV20-1
TGCAGTGCTAGTGAACGCCATAGCAATCAGCCCCAGCATTTT
CSASERHSNQPQHF
>NA|many|TRBJ1-1|TRBV7-9
TGTGCCAGCAGCTTAGACAGGTTTAGGCGGACTGAAGCTTTCTTT
CASSLDRFRRTEAFF
>NA|few|TRBJ1-1|TRBV19
TGTGCCAGTAGTATGAGAGGGCGCGGCACTGAAGCTTTCTTT
CASSMRGRGTEAFF
>NA|many|TRBJ1-1|TRBV25-1
TGTGCCAGCAGTGAAGGGACAACTTTGGGCAACACTGAAGCTTTCTTT
CASSEGTTLGNTEAFF
>NA|many|TRBJ1-6|TRBV10-3
TGTGCCATCAGTGGGACAGCTGGAAATTCACCCCTCCACTTT
CAISGTAGNSPLHF
>NA|NA|TRBJ2-7|TRBV7-3
TGTGCCAGCAGCTTAAGTCCGGGTACTCCGACTAGAGAGCAGTACTTC
CASSLSPGTPTREQYF
>NA|few|TRBJ1-6|TRBV25-1
TGTGCCAGCACTTCGACAGACTATAATTCACCCCTCCACTTT
CASTSTDYNSPLHF
>NA|NA|TRBJ2-7|TRBV7-8
TGTGCCAGCAGCTTACGGACAATCCGACCCCACGAGCAGTACTTC
CASSLRTIRPHEQYF
>TRBD2|NA|TRBJ2-5|TRBV6-5
TGTGCCAGCAGTGAGGCGGCTAGCGGGAGTCAATTCCAAGAGACCCAGTACTTC
CASSEAASGSQFQETQYF
>NA|many|TRBJ1-2|TRBV5-1
TGCGCCAGCAGCTTGGCCCCAGATTCGGATGGCTACACCTTC
CASSLAPDSDGYTF
>NA|NA|TRBJ1-4|TRBV15
TGTGCCACCAGCACAGGGAGGGACACTGAAAAACTGTTTTTT
CATSTGRDTEKLFF
>NA|many|TRBJ2-7|TRBV7-2
TGTGCCAGCAGCTTAGGCGGGGTAAGATCCTACGAGCAGTACTTC
CASSLGGVRSYEQYF
>NA|NA|TRBJ1-6|TRBV19
TGTGCCAGTAGTATAGTGGGGTCTAATTCACCCCTCCACTTT
CASSIVGSNSPLHF
>NA|many|TRBJ2-5|TRBV9
TGTGCCAGCAGCGTAGATCTCAAGACCCAGTACTTC
CASSVDLKTQYF
>NA|NA|TRBJ2-7|TRBV5-1
TGCGCCAGCAGCTTGGATGGACGGGGAGGCTACGAGCAGTACTTC
CASSLDGRGGYEQYF
>NA|many|TRBJ1-4|TRBV19
TGTGCCAGTAGTATACAGGGGACGAGTGAAAAACTGTTTTTT
CASSIQGTSEKLFF
>NA|NA|TRBJ1-2|TRBV7-8
TGTGCCAGCAGCTTAGATTTCGCAGGACAGCTTAACTATGGCTACACCTTC
CASSLDFAGQLNYGYTF
>NA|NA|TRBJ1-2|TRBV15
TGTGCCACCAGCAGAGATCGGTCCCTCAACTATGGCTACACCTTC
CATSRDRSLNYGYTF
>TRBD1|few|TRBJ1-2|TRBV5-8
TGTGCCAGCAGCTCCACCGGGACAGGGAATGGCTACACCTTC
CASSSTGTGNGYTF
>NA|NA|TRBJ1-2|TRBV7-9
TGTGCCAGCAGCTTAGATCGGGGGGAAACTAACTATGGCTACACCTTC
CASSLDRGETNYGYTF
>NA|NA|TRBJ1-6|TRBV25-1
TGTGCCAGCAGTGAATCCCCAGGGACGGCAAATTCACCCCTCCACTTT
CASSESPGTANSPLHF
>TRBD1|NA|TRBJ2-7|TRBV24-1
TGTGCCAGCAGCCAGGGCAGGGGGAATAACGAGCAGTACTTC
CASSQGRGNNEQYF
>NA|once|TRBJ1-2|TRBV29-1
TGCAGCGCTCAGGGGCAGGGCTATGGCTACACCTTC
CSAQGQGYGYTF